This T cell receptor (beta chain) is from a study of OX40 agonist ivuxolimab in advanced cancers. Study-wide context: People in dose escalation had one of these cancers: hepatocellular carcinoma, melanoma, renal cell or head and neck cancer. Partial responses were seen in three patients, one with hepatocellular carcinoma and two with cutaneous melanoma. Findings and caveats of the study: Among patients with partial responses at 0.1-3.0 mg/kg, clonal expansion was among the lowest. Specificity for antigen went undetermined in the expanded peripheral T cells.

Germline V CDR1 and CDR2: MNHNS, SASEGT. Losses at the gene ends were 11 bases for V and 4 bases for J; bases not matched to a gene: 9. This CDR3 contains 15 residues. Notes on this clone: Its antigen remains unknown.

Here immunoSEQ multiplex PCR was the method, and the copy in TCRdb shows in-frame clones only, minus some. The table includes about 86,000 clones, about 90% detected once. The sequence derives from an adult with an advanced solid tumor such as melanoma, head and neck, liver or kidney cancer. Sequencing was performed on CD4+ or CD8+ T cells sorted from blood, taken in a trial of the OX40 agonist ivuxolimab. The chain recombines TRBV6-1 with TRBJ2-2, with 11 bases lining up with TRBD2. The CDR3 sequence is CALGLAGGLTGELFF. Written as DNA, the CDR3 is TGTGCCTTAGGGCTAGCGGGAGGACTCACCGGGGAGCTGTTTTTT.